The sequence of this T cell receptor (beta chain) was determined in a study of regulatory T cells in long-lasting Graves disease. About the research overall: Persistent Graves' disease required over 5 years of antithyroid drugs and positive TSH receptor antibodies.

Stated time point: persistent/refractory GD, antithyroid drugs over 5 years with positive TRAb. There was RNA extracted from PBMCs, and the TCR library was made from it. Patient provenance is recorded as an endocrinology department in Xi'an, China. This clonotype was picked up many times. What it recognizes is unknown. Researchers made TCR beta libraries by using iRepertoire HTBI primers and running Arm-PCR on CDR3 regions. One entry per CDR3 protein results from TCRdb running MiXCR on the multiplex PCR reads. The repertoire consists of almost 350,000 distinct CDR3 sequences, with around a fifth occurring once and the leading ten covering less than 30%. This CDR3 is 15 amino acids long. V lost 3 bases to trimming and J lost 2 bases, with 14 bases between them. Whole-study results and caveats: The small sample size may have reduced accuracy. Among samples with persistent disease, TRBV28, TRBJ1-2 and TRBJ2-5 were favored.

This receptor was identified in a female donor with Graves disease. The rearrangement joins TRBV12-3 or TRBV12-4 to TRBJ2-7, with D perhaps TRBD2 (6 bases). The material sequenced was peripheral blood mononuclear cells (PBMCs), taken when the disease was refractory, from a patient treated with antithyroid drugs. CDR3 sequence: CASSFSPGLAYEQYF. The DNA for the CDR3 is TGTGCCAGCAGTTTTTCCCCGGGACTCGCCTACGAGCAGTACTTC.